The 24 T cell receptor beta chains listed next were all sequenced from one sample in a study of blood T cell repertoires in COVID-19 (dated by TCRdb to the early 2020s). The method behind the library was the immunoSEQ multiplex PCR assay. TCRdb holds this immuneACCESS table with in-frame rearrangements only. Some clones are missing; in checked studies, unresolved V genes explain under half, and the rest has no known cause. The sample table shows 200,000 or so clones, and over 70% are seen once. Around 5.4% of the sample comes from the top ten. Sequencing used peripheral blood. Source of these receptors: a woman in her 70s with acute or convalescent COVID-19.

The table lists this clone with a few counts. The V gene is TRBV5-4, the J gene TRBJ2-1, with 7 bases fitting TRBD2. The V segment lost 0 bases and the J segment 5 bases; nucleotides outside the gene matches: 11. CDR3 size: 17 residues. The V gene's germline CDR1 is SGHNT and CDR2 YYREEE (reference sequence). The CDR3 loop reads CASSLVGGGSAHNEQFF. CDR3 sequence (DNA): TGTGCCAGCAGCTTGGTGGGTGGCGGGAGCGCCCACAATGAGCAGTTCTTC.

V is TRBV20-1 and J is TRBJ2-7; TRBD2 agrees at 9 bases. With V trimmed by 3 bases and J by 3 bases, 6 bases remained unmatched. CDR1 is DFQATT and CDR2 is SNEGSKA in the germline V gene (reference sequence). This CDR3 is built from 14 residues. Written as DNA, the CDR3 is TGCAGTGCTAGTTCCGGGACTAGCAACTACGAGCAGTACTTC. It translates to CSASSGTSNYEQYF.

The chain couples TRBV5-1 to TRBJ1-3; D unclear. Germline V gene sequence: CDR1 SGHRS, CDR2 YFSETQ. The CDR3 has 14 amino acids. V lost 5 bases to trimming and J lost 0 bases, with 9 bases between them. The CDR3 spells CASRPGFSGNTIYF. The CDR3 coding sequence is TGCGCCAGCAGACCAGGATTCTCTGGAAACACCATATATTTT.

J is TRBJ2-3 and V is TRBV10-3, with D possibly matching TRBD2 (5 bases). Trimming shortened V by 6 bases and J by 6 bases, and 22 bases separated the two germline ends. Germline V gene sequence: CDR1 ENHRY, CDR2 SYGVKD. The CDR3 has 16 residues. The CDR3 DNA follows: TGTGCCATCAGGGGAGCCTTGATGGGAGTTGGGGATACGCAGTATTTT. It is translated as CAIRGALMGVGDTQYF.

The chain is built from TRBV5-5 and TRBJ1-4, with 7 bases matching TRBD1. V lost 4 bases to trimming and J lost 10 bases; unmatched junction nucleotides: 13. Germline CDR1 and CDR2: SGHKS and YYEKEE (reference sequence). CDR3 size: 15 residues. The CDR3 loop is CASSQRGTEARKLFF. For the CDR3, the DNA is TGTGCCAGCAGCCAACGCGGGACAGAGGCCCGAAAACTGTTTTTT.

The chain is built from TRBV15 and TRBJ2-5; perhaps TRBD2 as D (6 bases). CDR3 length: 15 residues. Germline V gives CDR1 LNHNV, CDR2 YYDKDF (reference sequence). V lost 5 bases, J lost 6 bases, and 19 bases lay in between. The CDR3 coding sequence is TGTGCCACCAGCCTTGGGGCGGGGCTGGGAAAGACCCAGTACTTC. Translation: CATSLGAGLGKTQYF.

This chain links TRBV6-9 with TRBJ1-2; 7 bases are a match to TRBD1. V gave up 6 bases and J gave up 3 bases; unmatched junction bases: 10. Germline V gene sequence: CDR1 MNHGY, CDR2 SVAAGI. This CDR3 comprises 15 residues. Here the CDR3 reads CASSPGQDIYYGYTF. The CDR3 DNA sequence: TGTGCCAGCAGCCCTGGACAGGATATCTACTATGGCTACACCTTC.

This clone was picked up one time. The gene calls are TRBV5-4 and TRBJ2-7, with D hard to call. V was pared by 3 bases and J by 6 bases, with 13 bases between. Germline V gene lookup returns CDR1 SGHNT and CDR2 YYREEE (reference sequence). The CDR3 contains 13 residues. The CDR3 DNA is TGTGCCAGCAGCTCCATAGACTCTCGCGAGCAGTACTTC. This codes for CASSSIDSREQYF.

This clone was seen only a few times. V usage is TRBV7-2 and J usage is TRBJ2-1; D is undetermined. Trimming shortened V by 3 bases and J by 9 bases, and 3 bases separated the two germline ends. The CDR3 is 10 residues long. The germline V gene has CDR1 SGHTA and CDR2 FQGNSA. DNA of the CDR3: TGTGCCAGCAGCTTGGCTGAGCAGTTCTTC. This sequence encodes CASSLAEQFF.

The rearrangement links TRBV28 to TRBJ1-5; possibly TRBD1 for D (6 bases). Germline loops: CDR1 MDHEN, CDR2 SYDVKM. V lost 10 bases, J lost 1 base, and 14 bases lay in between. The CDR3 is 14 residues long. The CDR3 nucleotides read TGTGCCACCCGGACAGCTCCCAGCAATCAGCCCCAGCATTTT. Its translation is CATRTAPSNQPQHF.

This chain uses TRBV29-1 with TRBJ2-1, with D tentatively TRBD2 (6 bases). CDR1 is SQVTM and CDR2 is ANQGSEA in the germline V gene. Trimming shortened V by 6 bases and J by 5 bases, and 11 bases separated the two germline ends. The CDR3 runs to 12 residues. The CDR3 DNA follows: TGCAGCGTCGGGACGGGGGACAATGAGCAGTTCTTC. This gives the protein CSVGTGDNEQFF.

The CDR3 sequence: CASSIALGTENSPLHF. For the CDR3, the DNA is TGTGCCAGTAGTATTGCGTTGGGTACGGAGAATTCACCCCTCCACTTT. This chain connects TRBV19 to TRBJ1-6; D is ambiguous. Between the trimmed V and J ends, which lost 3 bases and 7 bases, there was a span of 16 bases. Germline V gene data show CDR1 as LNHDA and CDR2 as SQIVND (reference sequence). CDR3 length: 16 residues.

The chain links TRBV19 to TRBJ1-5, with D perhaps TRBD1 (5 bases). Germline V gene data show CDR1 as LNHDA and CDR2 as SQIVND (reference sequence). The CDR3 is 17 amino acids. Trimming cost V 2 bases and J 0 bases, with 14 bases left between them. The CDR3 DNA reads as TGTGCCAGTAGTATACAAGGCAGGACATATAGCAATCAGCCCCAGCATTTT. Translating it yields CASSIQGRTYSNQPQHF.

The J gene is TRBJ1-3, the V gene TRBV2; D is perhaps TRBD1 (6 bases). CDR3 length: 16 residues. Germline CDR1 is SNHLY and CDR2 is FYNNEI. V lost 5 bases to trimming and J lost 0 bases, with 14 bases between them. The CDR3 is CASSRYTGSSGNTIYF. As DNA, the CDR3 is TGTGCCAGCAGTCGATACACAGGGAGCTCTGGAAACACCATATATTTT.

The CDR3: CASRVSGTNSYNEQFF. The CDR3 DNA is TGTGCCAGCAGGGTTAGCGGAACCAACTCCTACAATGAGCAGTTCTTC. The chain uses TRBV28 and TRBJ2-1; D may be TRBD2 (6 bases). Germline V CDR1 and CDR2: MDHEN, SYDVKM. The CDR3 consists of 16 residues. V was trimmed by 6 bases and J by 0 bases, leaving 15 bases between them.

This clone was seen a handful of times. DNA for the CDR3: TGTGCCAGCAGTTACCAACAAGGGGGGGCAGGAGAGACCCAGTACTTC. This codes for CASSYQQGGAGETQYF. V gene TRBV6-6 combines with J gene TRBJ2-5; possibly TRBD2 for D (7 bases). V gave up 2 bases and J gave up 4 bases, with 17 bases separating them. This CDR3 region has 16 residues. Germline V gives CDR1 MNHNY, CDR2 SVGAGI (reference sequence).

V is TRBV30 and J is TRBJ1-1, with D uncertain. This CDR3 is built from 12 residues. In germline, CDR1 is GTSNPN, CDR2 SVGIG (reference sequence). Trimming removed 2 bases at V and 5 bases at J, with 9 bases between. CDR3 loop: CAWSPHTTEAFF. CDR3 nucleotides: TGTGCCTGGAGTCCTCATACTACTGAAGCTTTCTTT.

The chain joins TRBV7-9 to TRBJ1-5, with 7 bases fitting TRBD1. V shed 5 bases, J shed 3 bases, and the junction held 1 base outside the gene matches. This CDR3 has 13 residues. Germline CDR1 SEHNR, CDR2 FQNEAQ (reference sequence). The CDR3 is CASSGQDNQPQHF. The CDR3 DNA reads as TGTGCCAGCAGCGGACAGGACAATCAGCCCCAGCATTTT.

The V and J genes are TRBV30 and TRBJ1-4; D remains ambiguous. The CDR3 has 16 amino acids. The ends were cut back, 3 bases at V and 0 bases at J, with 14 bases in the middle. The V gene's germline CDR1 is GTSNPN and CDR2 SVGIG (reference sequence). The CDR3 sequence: CAWSGYSSTTNEKLFF. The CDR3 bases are TGTGCCTGGAGCGGTTACAGCTCAACAACTAATGAAAAACTGTTTTTT.

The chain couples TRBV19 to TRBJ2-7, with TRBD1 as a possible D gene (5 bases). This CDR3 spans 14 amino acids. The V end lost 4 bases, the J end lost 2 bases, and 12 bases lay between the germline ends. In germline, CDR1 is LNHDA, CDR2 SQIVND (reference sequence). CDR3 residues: CASSNSDRTYEQYF. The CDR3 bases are TGTGCCAGTAGTAACTCCGACAGAACCTACGAGCAGTACTTC.

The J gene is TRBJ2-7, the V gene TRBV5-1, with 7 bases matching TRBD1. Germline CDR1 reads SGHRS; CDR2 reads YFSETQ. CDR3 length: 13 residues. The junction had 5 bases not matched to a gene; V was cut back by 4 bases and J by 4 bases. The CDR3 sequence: CASSQGDRYEQYF. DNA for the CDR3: TGCGCCAGCAGCCAGGGGGACAGATACGAGCAGTACTTC.

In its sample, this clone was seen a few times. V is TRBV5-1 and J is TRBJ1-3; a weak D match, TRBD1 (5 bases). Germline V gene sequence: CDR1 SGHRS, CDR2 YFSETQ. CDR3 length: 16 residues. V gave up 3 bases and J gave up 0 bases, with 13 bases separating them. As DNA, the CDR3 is TGCGCCAGCAGCTCCGCAGGGCCACACTCTGGAAACACCATATATTTT. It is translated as CASSSAGPHSGNTIYF. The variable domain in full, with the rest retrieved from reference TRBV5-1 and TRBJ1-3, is KAGVTQTPRYLIKTRGQQVTLSCSPISGHRSVSWYQQTPGQGLQFLFEYFSETQRNKGNFPGRFSGRQFSNSRSEMNVSTLELGDSALYLCASSSAGPHSGNTIYFGEGSWLTVV.

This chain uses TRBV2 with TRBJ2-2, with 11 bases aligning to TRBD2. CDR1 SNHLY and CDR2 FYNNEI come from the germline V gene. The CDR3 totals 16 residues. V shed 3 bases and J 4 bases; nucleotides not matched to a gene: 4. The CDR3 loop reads CASSDRLAGFTGELFF. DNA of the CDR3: TGTGCCAGCAGTGATAGACTAGCGGGATTCACCGGGGAGCTGTTTTTT.

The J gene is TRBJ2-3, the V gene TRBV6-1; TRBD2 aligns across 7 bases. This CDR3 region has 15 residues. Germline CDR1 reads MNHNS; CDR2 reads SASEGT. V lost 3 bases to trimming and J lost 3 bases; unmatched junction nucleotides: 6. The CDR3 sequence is CASSEASGRTDTQYF. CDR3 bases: TGTGCCAGCAGTGAGGCTAGCGGACGAACAGATACGCAGTATTTT.